This T cell receptor beta chain is from a study of tissue T cells after allogeneic stem cell transplantation. Study-level points and caveats: The patient cohort was small and clinically heterogeneous, with limited sampling depth. Few T cell clones were shared across patients, but motif clusters showed tissue-specific shared signatures. Tissue-detected TCR repertoire was only partly captured by blood and spleen T cells.

Clones were sequenced by immunoSEQ multiplex PCR, and TCRdb holds only the in-frame ones, with some missing. In the table there are fewer than 30,000 clones, 73% of which are singletons. In the case of this clone: Its antigen is currently unknown.

Retrospectively chosen non-transplant comparators had other cancers and at least five gastrointestinal samples, without known gastrointestinal disease. The CDR3 has 13 amino acids. In germline, CDR1 is SGHNT, CDR2 YYREEE (reference sequence). V dropped 0 bases and J dropped 2 bases, with 5 bases sitting between them. This clonotype originated in a female donor at least 60 years old with lung cancer. V and J are TRBV5-4 and TRBJ1-2, with a tentative D call TRBD1 (5 bases). This sample comprised tissue from the ileum, obtained at autopsy. This CDR3 reads CASSLGGNYGYTF. CDR3 nucleotide sequence: TGTGCCAGCAGCTTGGGGGGGAACTATGGCTACACCTTC. Combining the CDR3 with reference TRBV5-4 and TRBJ1-2 gives the whole variable domain ETGVTQSPTHLIKTRGQQVTLRCSSQSGHNTVSWYQQALGQGPQFIFQYYREEENGRGNFPPRFSGLQFPNYSSELNVNALELDDSALYLCASSLGGNYGYTFGSGTRLTVV.